This T cell receptor beta chain was captured by sequencing in a study of cytomegalovirus exposure and HLA in healthy donors. Points on this clone: The antigen remains undetermined.

General study results and limits: Associated with HLA alleles at 0.05 false discovery rate in a later analysis were about 17,000 TCR beta sequences. The authors judged a highly shared variant cluster likely a sequencing artifact.

PCR employed 60 Vbeta and 13 Jbeta primers. Profiled with immunoSEQ multiplex PCR; TCRdb holds only in-frame clones, not every one. This sample has roughly 180,000 clones; around 80% occur once, and the top ten carry 1.5% to 2%. This TCR came from a woman aged 25 to 39 in good health and CMV-seronegative. The specimen was PBMCs.

The CDR3 here is CASSVQGNQETQYF. For the CDR3, the DNA is TGTGCCAGCAGCGTACAGGGAAATCAAGAGACCCAGTACTTC. V is TRBV7-9 and J is TRBJ2-5; a possible D gene is TRBD1 (6 bases). CDR1 is SEHNR and CDR2 is FQNEAQ in the germline V gene (reference sequence). V was pared by 5 bases and J by 2 bases, with 12 bases between. The CDR3 spans 14 residues.